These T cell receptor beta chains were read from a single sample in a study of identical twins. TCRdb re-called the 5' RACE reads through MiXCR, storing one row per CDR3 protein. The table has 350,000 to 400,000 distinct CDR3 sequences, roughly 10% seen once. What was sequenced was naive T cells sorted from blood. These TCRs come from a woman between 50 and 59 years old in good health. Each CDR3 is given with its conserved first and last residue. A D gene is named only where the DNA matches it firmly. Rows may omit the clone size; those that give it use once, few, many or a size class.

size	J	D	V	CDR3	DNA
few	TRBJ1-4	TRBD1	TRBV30	CAGTGARELFF	TGTGCCGGAACAGGGGCGCGGGAACTGTTTTTT
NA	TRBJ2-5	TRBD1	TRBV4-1	CASSQPTGGAKTQYF	TGCGCCAGCAGCCAACCGACAGGGGGCGCGAAGACCCAGTACTTC
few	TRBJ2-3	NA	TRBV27	CASLRVGGASDTQYF	TGTGCCAGCCTACGGGTCGGGGGAGCTTCAGATACGCAGTATTTT
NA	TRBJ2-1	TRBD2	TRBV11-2	CASSSRLAQTYNEQFF	TGTGCCAGCAGCTCTCGACTAGCGCAAACCTACAATGAGCAGTTCTTC
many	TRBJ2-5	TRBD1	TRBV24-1	CATSDPGTGVGTQYF	TGTGCCACCAGTGATCCCGGGACAGGGGTTGGGACCCAGTACTTC
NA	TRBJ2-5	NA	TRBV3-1	CASSQGLTSRGETQYF	TGTGCCAGCAGCCAAGGACTTACCAGCCGAGGAGAGACCCAGTACTTC
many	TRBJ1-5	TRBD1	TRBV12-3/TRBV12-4	CASSRQGGNQPQHF	TGTGCCAGCAGTCGACAGGGGGGCAATCAGCCCCAGCATTTT
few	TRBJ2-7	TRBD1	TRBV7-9	CASSAGQGGAYEQYF	TGTGCCAGCAGCGCAGGACAGGGGGGGGCCTACGAGCAGTACTTC
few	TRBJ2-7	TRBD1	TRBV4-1	CASSQARTGLEQYF	TGCGCCAGCAGCCAGGCTCGGACAGGGTTAGAGCAGTACTTC
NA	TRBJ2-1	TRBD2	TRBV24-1	CATSDSGTSGVNEQFF	TGTGCCACCAGTGATTCCGGGACTAGCGGGGTTAATGAGCAGTTCTTC
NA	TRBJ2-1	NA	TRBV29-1	CSVGGPSGSSYNEQFF	TGCAGCGTTGGGGGGCCGAGTGGGAGCTCCTACAATGAGCAGTTCTTC
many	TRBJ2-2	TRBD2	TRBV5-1	CASSRSGTTIRKITGELFF	TGCGCCAGCAGCCGATCCGGGACTACCATTCGAAAAATCACCGGGGAGCTGTTTTTT
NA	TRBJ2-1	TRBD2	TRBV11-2	CASSCHPDAGVWNEQFF	TGTGCCAGCAGCTGCCATCCAGATGCGGGAGTTTGGAATGAGCAGTTCTTC
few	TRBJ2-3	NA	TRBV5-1	CASSLDGAGTDTQYF	TGCGCCAGCAGCTTGGATGGGGCGGGCACAGATACGCAGTATTTT
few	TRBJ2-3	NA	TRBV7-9	CASSLRRVGMDTQYF	TGTGCCAGCAGCTTACGTAGGGTGGGCATGGATACGCAGTATTTT
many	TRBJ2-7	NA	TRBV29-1	CSVEPSTGTYEQYF	TGCAGCGTTGAACCTTCGACAGGAACCTACGAGCAGTACTTC
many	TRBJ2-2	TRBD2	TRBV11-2	CASSPIHSGLTISTGELFF	TGTGCCAGCAGCCCCATACATAGCGGGTTGACTATAAGCACCGGGGAGCTGTTTTTT
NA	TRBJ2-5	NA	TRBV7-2	CASSLEYEVQETQYF	TGTGCCAGCAGCTTAGAGTACGAAGTTCAAGAGACCCAGTACTTC
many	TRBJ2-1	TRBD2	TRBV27	CASSPDLAEISYNEQFF	TGTGCCAGCAGTCCGGACCTAGCGGAGATCTCCTACAATGAGCAGTTCTTC
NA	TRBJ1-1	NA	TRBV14	CASSQGRRGTEAFF	TGTGCCAGCAGCCAAGGAAGGAGGGGCACTGAAGCTTTCTTT
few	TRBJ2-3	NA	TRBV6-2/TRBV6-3	CASSYWETDTQYF	TGTGCCAGCAGTTACTGGGAGACAGATACGCAGTATTTT
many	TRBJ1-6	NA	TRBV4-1	CASSQPGTRGSPLHF	TGCGCCAGCAGCCAACCCGGGACCAGGGGTTCACCCCTCCACTTT
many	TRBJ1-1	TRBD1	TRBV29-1	CSVEGRGGITEAFF	TGCAGCGTTGAGGGCAGGGGGGGGATCACTGAAGCTTTCTTT
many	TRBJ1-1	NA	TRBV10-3	CAISAGQLNTEAFF	TGTGCCATCAGTGCGGGACAACTGAACACTGAAGCTTTCTTT
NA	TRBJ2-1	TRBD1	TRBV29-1	CSVERQGAYNEQFF	TGCAGCGTTGAGAGACAGGGTGCCTACAATGAGCAGTTCTTC
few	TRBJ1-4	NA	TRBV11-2	CASSPTGGLDFGKLFF	TGTGCCAGCAGCCCCACTGGGGGGTTGGATTTTGGAAAACTGTTTTTT
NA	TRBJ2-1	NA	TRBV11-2	CASSLVRGRGNEQFF	TGTGCCAGCAGCTTAGTACGTGGGAGGGGGAATGAGCAGTTCTTC
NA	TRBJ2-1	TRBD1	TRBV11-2	CASSLRINTGTGQFF	TGTGCCAGCAGCTTAAGGATTAACACCGGGACAGGACAGTTCTTC
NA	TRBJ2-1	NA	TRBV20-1	CSARRGTGHNEQFF	TGCAGTGCTAGGCGGGGTACTGGGCACAATGAGCAGTTCTTC
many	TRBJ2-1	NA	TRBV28	CASSFPALEGGVEQFF	TGTGCCAGCAGTTTTCCGGCCCTGGAGGGGGGGGTTGAGCAGTTCTTC
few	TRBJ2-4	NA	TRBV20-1	CSAPWLGENIQYF	TGCAGTGCCCCCTGGCTTGGGGAAAACATTCAGTACTTC
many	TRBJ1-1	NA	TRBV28	CASSPHLTWGRNTEAFF	TGTGCCAGCAGTCCCCACCTTACGTGGGGTAGAAACACTGAAGCTTTCTTT
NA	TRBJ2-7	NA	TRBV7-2	CASSTNRQRPPYEQYF	TGTGCCAGCAGCACTAACCGGCAGCGTCCTCCCTACGAGCAGTACTTC
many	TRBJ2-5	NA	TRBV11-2	CASSLGRETQYF	TGTGCCAGCAGCTTAGGGCGAGAGACCCAGTACTTC
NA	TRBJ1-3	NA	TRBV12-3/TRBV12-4	CASTLGGGRGNTIYF	TGTGCCAGCACGCTGGGAGGGGGTCGTGGAAACACCATATATTTT
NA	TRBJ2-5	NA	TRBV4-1	CASSQGPGSRETQYF	TGCGCCAGCAGCCAAGGCCCAGGGTCACGGGAGACCCAGTACTTC
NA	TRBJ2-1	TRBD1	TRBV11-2	CASSIPMAGTGYNEQFF	TGTGCCAGCAGCATACCCATGGCCGGGACAGGCTACAATGAGCAGTTCTTC
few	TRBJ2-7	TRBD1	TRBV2	CASSPLRQGSSYEQYF	TGTGCCAGCAGTCCCCTCCGACAGGGGAGCTCCTACGAGCAGTACTTC
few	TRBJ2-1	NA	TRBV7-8	CASSLEVGRDEQFF	TGTGCCAGCAGCTTAGAAGTAGGCAGGGATGAGCAGTTCTTC
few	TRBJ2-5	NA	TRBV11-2	CASSSPRMGLQETQYF	TGTGCCAGCAGCTCACCTCGGATGGGCCTCCAAGAGACCCAGTACTTC
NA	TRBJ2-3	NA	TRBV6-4	CASSMQGLDTDTQYF	TGTGCCAGCAGCATGCAGGGCCTAGACACAGATACGCAGTATTTT
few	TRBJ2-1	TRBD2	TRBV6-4	CASSVGLAGGRNEQFF	TGTGCCAGCAGTGTCGGTCTAGCGGGAGGGCGAAATGAGCAGTTCTTC
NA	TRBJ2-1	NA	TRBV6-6	CASNNPPPGEQFF	TGTGCCAGCAACAATCCCCCCCCTGGGGAGCAGTTCTTC